The following is a T cell receptor beta chain sequence with its context. The entry originates in a study of blood T cell repertoires in COVID-19. Study in general: The United States, Italy and Spain provided the acute and convalescent COVID-19 samples. From T cells, B-cell-depleted T cells, or PBMCs came the material, which was cDNA or gDNA.

As processed by the authors: Nucleated cell counts were estimated from reference gene primer amplification. Assay used: immunoSEQ multiplex PCR; TCRdb lists only in-frame clones, some missing. From that table come the V and J calls and clone size; the DNA was used to work out D and trimming. Of 290,000 or so clones listed, around 90% are singletons. Sequencing was carried out using peripheral blood. The clonotype was recovered from a man between 65 and 85 years old with acute or convalescent COVID-19.

The CDR3 sequence: CASSLDAGRSYEQYF. The CDR3 DNA reads as TGCGCCAGCAGCTTGGATGCAGGGCGGTCCTACGAGCAGTACTTC. The V and J genes are TRBV5-1 and TRBJ2-7, with D perhaps TRBD1 (5 bases). With 0 bases removed from V and 1 base from J, the gap between germline ends came to 11 bases. CDR1 is SGHRS and CDR2 is YFSETQ in the germline V gene. This CDR3 is 15 amino acids long.